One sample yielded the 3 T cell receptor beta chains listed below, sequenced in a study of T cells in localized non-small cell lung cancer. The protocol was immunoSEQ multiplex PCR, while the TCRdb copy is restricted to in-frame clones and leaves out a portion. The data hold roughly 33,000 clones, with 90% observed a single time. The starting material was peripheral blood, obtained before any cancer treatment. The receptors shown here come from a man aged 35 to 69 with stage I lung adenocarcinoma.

The CDR3: CASSNGDRINTEAFF. For the CDR3, the DNA is TGTGCCAGTAGTAATGGGGACAGGATAAACACTGAAGCTTTCTTT. The chain recombines TRBV19 with TRBJ1-1; 8 bases are a match to TRBD1. This CDR3 comprises 15 residues. V lost 4 bases, J lost 2 bases, and 6 bases stayed unmatched. Germline CDR1 reads LNHDA; CDR2 reads SQIVND (reference sequence).

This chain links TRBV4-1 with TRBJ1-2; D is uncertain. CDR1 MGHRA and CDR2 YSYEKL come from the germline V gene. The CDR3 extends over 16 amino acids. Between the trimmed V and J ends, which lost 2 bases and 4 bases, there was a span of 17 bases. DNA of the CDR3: TGCGCCAGCAGCCAACGACATGAGGCTGGTACCTATGGCTACACCTTC. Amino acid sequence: CASSQRHEAGTYGYTF.

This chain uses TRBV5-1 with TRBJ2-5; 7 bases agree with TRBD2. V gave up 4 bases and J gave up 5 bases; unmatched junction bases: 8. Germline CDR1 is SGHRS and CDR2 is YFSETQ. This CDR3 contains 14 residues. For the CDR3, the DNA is TGCGCCAGCAGCCCCCTTGGACTAGTCGAGACCCAGTACTTC. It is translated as CASSPLGLVETQYF.